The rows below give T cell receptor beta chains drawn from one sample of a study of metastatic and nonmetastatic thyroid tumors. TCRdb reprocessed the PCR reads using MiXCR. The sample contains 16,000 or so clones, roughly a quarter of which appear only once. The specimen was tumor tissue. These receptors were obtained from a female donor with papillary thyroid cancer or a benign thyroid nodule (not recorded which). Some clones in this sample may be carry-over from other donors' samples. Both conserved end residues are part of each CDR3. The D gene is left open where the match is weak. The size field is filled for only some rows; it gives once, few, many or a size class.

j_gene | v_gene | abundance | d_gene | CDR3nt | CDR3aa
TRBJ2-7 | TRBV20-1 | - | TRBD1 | TGCAGTGCTAGAGATCCTGGGACAGGGTACGAGCAGTACTTC | CSARDPGTGYEQYF
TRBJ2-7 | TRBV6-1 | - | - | TGTGCCAGCAGAGGAGGAGACACATCCTACGAGCAGTACTTC | CASRGGDTSYEQYF
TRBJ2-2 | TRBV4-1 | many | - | TGCGCCAGCAGCCAAGATAAGGGTGAAGGGGGAAAAAACGGGGAGCTGTTTTTT | CASSQDKGEGGKNGELFF
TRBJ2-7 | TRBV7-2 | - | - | TGTGCCAGCAGCTTAGAGAACGGGGACGAGCAGTACTTC | CASSLENGDEQYF
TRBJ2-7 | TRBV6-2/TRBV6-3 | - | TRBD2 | TGTGCCAGCAGGGGACTAGCGGGAGGTGAGCTGTACGAGCAGTACTTC | CASRGLAGGELYEQYF
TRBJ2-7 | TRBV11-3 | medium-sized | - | TGTGCCAGCAGCTACCGGACAGATCCTTCCTACGAGCAGTACTTC | CASSYRTDPSYEQYF
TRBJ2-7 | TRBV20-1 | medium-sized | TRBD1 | TGCAGTGCCCCGATAGGACAGGGCTACGAGCAGTACTTC | CSAPIGQGYEQYF
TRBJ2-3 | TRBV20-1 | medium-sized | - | TGCAGTGCTAGCCGCTCAGATACGCAGTATTTT | CSASRSDTQYF
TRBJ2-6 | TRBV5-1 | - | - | TGCGCCAGCAGCCCGGACGGGGCTGTGGCCAACGTCCCGACTTTC | CASSPDGAVANVPTF
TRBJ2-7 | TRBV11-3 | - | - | TGTGCCAGCAGCTTAGATCAGGTGGGGGAGCAGTACTTC | CASSLDQVGEQYF
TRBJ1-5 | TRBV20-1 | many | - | TGCAGTGCTTTGGGCAGGACGGGCAATCAGCCCCAGCATTTT | CSALGRTGNQPQHF
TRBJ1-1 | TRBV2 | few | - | TGTGCCAGCAGTGCTAGGGGGAACACTGAAGCTTTCTTT | CASSARGNTEAFF
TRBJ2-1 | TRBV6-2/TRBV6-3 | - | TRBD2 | TGTGCCAGCAGTTACTCGACTAGCGGGAGAGATGAGCAGTTCTTC | CASSYSTSGRDEQFF
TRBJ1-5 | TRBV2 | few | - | TGTGCCAGCAGTGATTTGGGGGGATTGGGTCAGCCCCAGCATTTT | CASSDLGGLGQPQHF
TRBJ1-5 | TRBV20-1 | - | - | TGCAGTGCTAGGGACAAAAACCATCAGCCCCAGCATTTT | CSARDKNHQPQHF
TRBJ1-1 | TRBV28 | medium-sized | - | TGTGCCAGCAGGAATTACGGTGGGCTAATGAACACTGAAGCTTTCTTT | CASRNYGGLMNTEAFF
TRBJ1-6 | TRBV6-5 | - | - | TGTGCCAGCAGTTACTCGTTAACTATGGATAATTCACCCCTCCACTTT | CASSYSLTMDNSPLHF
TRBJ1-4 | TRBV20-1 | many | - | TGTAGTGCCATCCGTGGAAGGGATCAAGTGGGCGGAAATGAAAAACTGTTTTTT | CSAIRGRDQVGGNEKLFF
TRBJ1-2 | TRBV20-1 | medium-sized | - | TGCAGTGCTCCCGACACAAGCTACACCTTC | CSAPDTSYTF
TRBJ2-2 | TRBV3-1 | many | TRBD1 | TGTGCCAGCAGAGAGGGGACAGCCCGGGAGCTGTTTTTT | CASREGTARELFF
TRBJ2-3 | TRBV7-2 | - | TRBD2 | TGTGCCAGCAGCTTGGGAGTAGCGGGGCCGCGGTATTTT | CASSLGVAGPRYF
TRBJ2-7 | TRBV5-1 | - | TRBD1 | TGCGCCAGCAGCGTGACAGGGGGCAACTACGAGCAGTACTTC | CASSVTGGNYEQYF